The 15 T cell receptor beta chains below come from one sample, sequenced in a study of control samples from healthy donors and cancer patients. Repertoires were generated with immunoSEQ multiplex PCR, while TCRdb's copy carries only in-frame clones and drops some. Of over 200,000 clones in the sample, around 79% are singletons; the top ten hold about 14%. The specimen sequenced was PBMCs. The receptors were gathered from an older woman with lung cancer.

The table lists this clone with a count of one. This chain connects TRBV7-9 to TRBJ1-3; D gene unclear. This CDR3 contains 14 residues. V shed 4 bases and J shed 1 base, with 8 bases lying between them. Germline values: CDR1 SEHNR, CDR2 FQNEAQ (reference sequence). The CDR3 is CASSSTESGNTIYF. The CDR3 nucleotides are TGTGCCAGCAGCTCAACAGAGTCTGGAAACACCATATATTTT.

For this clone: Other DNA sequences in this specimen translate into the identical CDR3. The chain combines TRBV3-1 (or the pseudogene TRBV3-2) with TRBJ2-1; no reliable D call. Trimming took 3 bases from V and 6 from J, leaving 3 bases between them. The CDR3 runs to 11 residues. From germline, CDR1 is LGHDT and CDR2 YNNKEL (reference sequence). Here the CDR3 DNA reads TGTGCCAGCAGCCAGCGCAATGAGCAGTTCTTC. It translates to CASSQRNEQFF.

The chain links TRBV9 to TRBJ1-2, with TRBD1 matching 9 bases. The germline CDR1 and CDR2 sequences are SGDLS and YYNGEE. Losses at the gene ends were 3 bases for V and 2 bases for J; bases not matched to a gene: 2. This CDR3 region has 14 residues. CDR3 amino acids: CASSEGTGNYGYTF. Here the CDR3 DNA reads TGTGCCAGCAGCGAGGGGACAGGGAACTATGGCTACACCTTC.

The chain combines TRBV6-2 or TRBV6-3 with TRBJ2-1; 13 bases match TRBD2. This CDR3 has 18 residues. The germline gives CDR1 MNHEY, CDR2 SVGEGT. With 6 bases clipped from V and 8 bases from J, the junction kept 16 bases outside the gene matches. CDR3 DNA: TGTGCCAGCAGCCCTACTAGCGGGAGGGCCGTCACGAGTTATGAGCAGTTCTTC. Its translation: CASSPTSGRAVTSYEQFF.

Turning to this clone: The same CDR3 arises from other DNA sequences in this sample as well. CDR3 residues: CSVEESRGGGYTF. The CDR3 DNA reads as TGCAGCGTTGAAGAATCGAGGGGCGGAGGCTACACCTTC. J is TRBJ1-2 and V is TRBV29-1; D possibly corresponds to TRBD1 (5 bases). This CDR3 has 13 amino acids. Germline values: CDR1 SQVTM, CDR2 ANQGSEA. V was trimmed by 0 bases and J by 8 bases, leaving 13 bases between them.

This rearrangement joins TRBV7-9 to TRBJ1-3; perhaps TRBD1 as D (5 bases). The V gene's germline CDR1 is SEHNR and CDR2 FQNEAQ (reference sequence). The CDR3 is made up of 16 amino acids. Trimming cost V 5 bases and J 0 bases, with 14 bases left between them. The CDR3 sequence: CASSRIRGISGNTIYF. The CDR3 DNA reads TGTGCCAGCAGCCGAATCCGGGGGATCTCTGGAAACACCATATATTTT.

V gene TRBV5-6 combines with J gene TRBJ2-7; weak D call: TRBD2 (6 bases). Trimming stripped 2 bases from V and 4 bases from J, with 16 bases between. Germline lookup yields CDR1 SGHDT and CDR2 YYEEEE. The CDR3 consists of 15 residues. CDR3 in amino acids: CASSFGAGSVYEQYF. The CDR3 DNA reads TGTGCCAGCAGCTTTGGGGCGGGGTCCGTATACGAGCAGTACTTC.

This chain links TRBV2 with TRBJ1-1; TRBD1 is a possible D gene (5 bases). Per germline, CDR1 SNHLY and CDR2 FYNNEI. The germline V and J ends were trimmed by 6 bases and 8 bases, with 16 bases remaining between them. The CDR3 totals 13 residues. The chain's CDR3 is CASRPTEWGEAFF. CDR3 nucleotide sequence: TGTGCCAGCAGGCCCACTGAGTGGGGCGAAGCTTTCTTT. Supplemented by reference TRBV2 and TRBJ1-1, the full variable domain reads EPEVTQTPSHQVTQMGQEVILRCVPISNHLYFYWYRQILGQKVEFLVSFYNNEISEKSEIFDDQFSVERPDGSNFTLKIRSTKLEDSAMYFCASRPTEWGEAFFGQGTRLTVV.

Comment on this clone: The sample contains more than one DNA sequence encoding this CDR3. The chain recombines TRBV12-3 or TRBV12-4 with TRBJ2-5; TRBD1 aligns across 8 bases. The CDR3 covers 13 residues. The ends lost 5 bases at V and 5 bases at J; junction bases unmatched: 4. In nucleotides, the CDR3 is TGTGCCAGCAGTCTCAGGGGGCAGGAGACCCAGTACTTC. It is translated as CASSLRGQETQYF.

The gene calls are TRBV12-3 or TRBV12-4 and TRBJ2-2; no reliable D call. CDR3 length: 11 residues. V gave up 7 bases and J gave up 8 bases, with 8 bases separating them. CDR3 in DNA: TGTGCCAGCACCCTCCGAGGGGAGCTGTTTTTT. It yields the protein CASTLRGELFF.

This chain joins TRBV11-2 and TRBJ2-7; maybe TRBD1 (5 bases). From germline, CDR1 is SGHAT and CDR2 FQNNGV. This CDR3 region has 16 residues. The V and J ends lost 3 bases and 2 bases respectively, with 17 bases between them. The CDR3 DNA sequence: TGTGCCAGCAGCTTGAGGCGTGGGGCGGAGACCTACGAGCAGTACTTC. It yields the protein CASSLRRGAETYEQYF.

CDR3 in amino acids: CASSAPGANYGYTF. CDR3 bases: TGTGCCAGCAGTGCCCCAGGGGCAAACTATGGCTACACCTTC. The V gene is TRBV25-1, the J gene TRBJ1-2, with D possibly TRBD1 on 6 matching bases. This CDR3 spans 14 amino acids. Germline values: CDR1 MGHDK, CDR2 SYGVNS. Trimming took 4 bases from V and 2 from J, leaving 11 bases between them.

This clone was seen a handful of times. J is TRBJ2-5 and V is TRBV9; 7 bases fit TRBD2. Germline V CDR1 and CDR2: SGDLS, YYNGEE. The V gene end was trimmed by 4 bases and the J gene end by 5 bases; junction bases not matched to a gene: 8. CDR3 length equals 14 residues. The CDR3 loop reads CASSPTGGMETQYF. In DNA form, the CDR3 reads TGTGCCAGCAGCCCCACCGGGGGGATGGAGACCCAGTACTTC.

The J gene is TRBJ2-1, the V gene TRBV7-3; the match to TRBD2 covers 8 bases. After removal of 5 bases from V and 0 bases from J, the junction contained 3 bases not matched to a gene. There are 15 residues in the CDR3. CDR1 is SGHTA, CDR2 FQGTGA, per germline. The CDR3 region is CASSKLAVSYNEQFF. The CDR3 nucleotides are TGTGCCAGCAGCAAACTAGCGGTCTCCTACAATGAGCAGTTCTTC.

This chain uses TRBV10-1 with TRBJ2-7; 7 positions match TRBD2. This CDR3 is 17 amino acids long. V dropped 3 bases and J dropped 0; count of bases not matched to a gene: 11. Germline V gives CDR1 WNHNN, CDR2 SYGVQD (reference sequence). The CDR3 loop is CASSEGASGLSSYEQYF. CDR3 coding DNA: TGCGCCAGCAGTGAAGGGGCTAGCGGCCTCAGCTCCTACGAGCAGTACTTC.